The 32 T cell receptor beta chains given below trace back to one sample, sequenced in a study of CD8+ T cells in alopecia areata. The treatment is: oral pan-JAK inhibitor, 5-10 mg twice daily. Extracted RNA was reverse transcribed, and the resulting cDNA served as sequencing template. Libraries were prepared by immunoSEQ multiplex PCR; TCRdb keeps only in-frame clonotypes and omits some of them. The sample holds some 190,000 clones, approximately 49% seen once. Specimen: CD8+ T cells sorted from blood, collected at week 52, from a patient treated with tofacitinib. These receptor sequences come from a human donor with alopecia areata.

This sequence joins TRBV30 and TRBJ1-5, with D tentatively TRBD1 (6 bases). CDR3 length: 13 amino acids. The V end lost 0 bases, the J end lost 7 bases, and 10 bases lay between the germline ends. The germline CDR1 and CDR2 sequences are GTSNPN and SVGIG (reference sequence). The CDR3 loop reads CAWSVSGEQPQHF. As DNA, the CDR3 is TGTGCCTGGAGTGTCTCAGGGGAACAGCCCCAGCATTTT.

Only a few counts were recorded for this clone. The chain combines TRBV27 with TRBJ2-7; D is perhaps TRBD1 or TRBD2 (5 bases each). CDR1 is MNHEY and CDR2 is SMNVEV in the germline V gene (reference sequence). Between the trimmed V and J ends, which lost 8 bases and 6 bases, there was a span of 17 bases. CDR3 length: 13 residues. The CDR3 loop reads CASFVPGTGEQYF. In nucleotides, the CDR3 is TGTGCCAGCTTCGTGCCAGGGACCGGCGAGCAGTACTTC.

This clone has more than one count but fewer than ten. An end of the junction differs from the germline gene, which may be a read error. The chain combines TRBV7-9 with TRBJ1-2; no clear D gene. Germline CDR1 SEHNR, CDR2 FQNEAQ (reference sequence). The CDR3 length is 11 residues. The CDR3 spells CASSLELRENF. DNA of the CDR3: TGTGCCAGCAGCTTAGAGTTGCGGGAAAACTTC.

Only a few counts were recorded for this clone. The rearrangement uses TRBV7-9 and TRBJ2-7; no firm D call. This CDR3 is built from 11 residues. Germline lookup yields CDR1 SEHNR and CDR2 FQNEAQ (reference sequence). Deletions cut 0 bases from V and 6 bases from J, with 3 bases between. CDR3 DNA sequence: TGTGCCAGCAGCTTAGCGGCCGAGCAGTACTTC. It encodes CASSLAAEQYF.

This clone has only a few counts. V and J are TRBV5-1 and TRBJ2-5, with 8 bases aligning to TRBD2. The V gene end was trimmed by 0 bases and the J gene end by 2 bases; junction bases not matched to a gene: 3. Germline V gene lookup returns CDR1 SGHRS and CDR2 YFSETQ. CDR3 length: 15 residues. The CDR3, as DNA: TGCGCCAGCAGCTTGGAGGCGGGGGGACAAGAGACCCAGTACTTC. Translation gives CASSLEAGGQETQYF.

This clone was counted a few times. The rearrangement links TRBV19 to TRBJ1-1, with a possible D match to TRBD1 (5 bases). Germline CDR1 LNHDA, CDR2 SQIVND (reference sequence). This CDR3 has 15 amino acids. The V gene lost 5 bases and the J gene lost 0 bases, with 13 bases spanning the gap. The CDR3 coding sequence is TGTGCCAGTAGTCCCGGAAGGGGTATGAACACTGAAGCTTTCTTT. Its protein is CASSPGRGMNTEAFF.

This sequence joins TRBV5-4 and TRBJ1-3, with no clear D. V was trimmed by 3 bases and J by 0 bases, leaving 7 bases between them. The CDR3 contains 14 residues. Germline CDR1 is SGHNT and CDR2 is YYREEE (reference sequence). The CDR3 DNA reads as TGTGCCAGCAGCTGGCAGGACTCTGGAAACACCATATATTTT. This sequence encodes CASSWQDSGNTIYF.

This clone was recorded at least ten times. Other DNA sequences of this sample code for an identical CDR3. V is TRBV30 and J is TRBJ1-6, with D hard to call. CDR1 is GTSNPN, CDR2 SVGIG, per germline (reference sequence). V gave up 4 bases and J gave up 8 bases, with 6 bases separating them. The CDR3 is 11 residues long. CDR3 in DNA: TGTGCCTGGACCGTGGATTCACCCCTCCACTTT. It encodes CAWTVDSPLHF.

This chain connects TRBV27 to TRBJ1-1; D perhaps matches TRBD1 (5 bases). This CDR3 has 12 amino acids. Germline V gene sequence: CDR1 MNHEY, CDR2 SMNVEV (reference sequence). V lost 11 bases, J lost 3 bases, and 13 bases lay in between. The CDR3 is CAAQGRDTEAFF. Written as DNA, the CDR3 is TGTGCCGCTCAGGGCCGGGACACTGAAGCTTTCTTT.

This clone was seen only once. The chain recombines TRBV27 with TRBJ1-6; D is unresolved. The CDR3 consists of 15 residues. CDR1 MNHEY and CDR2 SMNVEV come from the germline V gene (reference sequence). Trimming pared 0 bases from V and 4 bases from J, leaving 7 bases between. CDR3 sequence: CASSLSLGYNSPLHF. In DNA form, the CDR3 reads TGTGCCAGCAGTTTATCGTTAGGATATAATTCACCCCTCCACTTT.

This chain joins TRBV9 and TRBJ2-5; 8 bases match TRBD2. The germline CDR1 and CDR2 sequences are SGDLS and YYNGEE. The CDR3 runs 15 residues. J gave up 3 bases and V 2 bases, and 6 bases lay outside the gene matches. The CDR3 DNA follows: TGTGCCAGCAGCGTTAGCGGGGCCCCAGAAGAGACCCAGTACTTC. It yields the protein CASSVSGAPEETQYF.

This chain joins TRBV30 and TRBJ1-5; 7 bases line up with TRBD1. CDR3 length equals 14 residues. V was pared by 4 bases and J by 7 bases, with 10 bases of the junction left unmatched. Germline values: CDR1 GTSNPN, CDR2 SVGIG (reference sequence). The CDR3 DNA follows: TGTGCCTGGAACGAACAAGGGGGCTTGCAGCCCCAGCATTTT. Translating gives CAWNEQGGLQPQHF.

The rearrangement uses TRBV30 and TRBJ2-5, with D possibly TRBD1 on 6 matching bases. The germline V gene encodes CDR1 GTSNPN and CDR2 SVGIG (reference sequence). This CDR3 comprises 14 residues. The V and J ends lost 1 base and 2 bases respectively, with 11 bases between them. DNA for the CDR3: TGTGCCTGGAGTGGTATGGACAGACAAGAGACCCAGTACTTC. It translates to CAWSGMDRQETQYF.

This clone was seen only a few times. The chain joins TRBV9 to TRBJ2-5, with 9 bases lining up with TRBD1. Losses at the gene ends were 3 bases for V and 4 bases for J; bases not matched to a gene: 7. This CDR3 region has 15 residues. Germline V lookup: CDR1 SGDLS, CDR2 YYNGEE. Here the CDR3 DNA reads TGTGCCAGCAGCGCCTGGACAGGGGAAGGAGAGACCCAGTACTTC. It translates to CASSAWTGEGETQYF.

This clone was detected a few times. The rearrangement links TRBV29-1 to TRBJ2-7, with D possibly TRBD1 on 6 matching bases. The CDR3 runs 13 residues. Germline V gene sequence: CDR1 SQVTM, CDR2 ANQGSEA. V lost 7 bases and J lost 0, with 13 bases in between. CDR3 sequence: CSARGGASYEQYF. CDR3 nucleotide sequence: TGCAGCGCCCGAGGGGGTGCCTCCTACGAGCAGTACTTC.

J is TRBJ2-2 and V is TRBV7-9; D is ambiguous. CDR3 length equals 16 residues. V dropped 5 bases and J dropped 0 bases, with 13 bases sitting between them. CDR1 and CDR2 from the germline V gene are SEHNR and FQNEAQ (reference sequence). In nucleotides, the CDR3 is TGTGCCAGCAGCCCGGACGGGTTCCCGAACACCGGGGAGCTGTTTTTT. Its protein is CASSPDGFPNTGELFF.

V gene TRBV30 combines with J gene TRBJ2-2; TRBD1 or TRBD2 may be the D gene (5 bases each). Trimming cost V 2 bases and J 3 bases, with 10 bases left between them. This CDR3 comprises 14 residues. The germline CDR1 and CDR2 sequences are GTSNPN and SVGIG (reference sequence). The CDR3 loop is CAWSRMGDTGELFF. CDR3 in DNA: TGTGCCTGGAGTCGGATGGGGGACACCGGGGAGCTGTTTTTT.

The gene calls are TRBV2 and TRBJ1-2; a weak D match, TRBD1 (5 bases). V was clipped by 7 bases and J by 2 bases, with 23 bases between them. The germline V gene has CDR1 SNHLY and CDR2 FYNNEI. The CDR3 sequence is 17 residues long. The CDR3 DNA reads TGTGCCAGCACCGAACGTCTGCCGGGGCCAGAGAACTATGGCTACACCTTC. It yields the protein CASTERLPGPENYGYTF.

The J gene is TRBJ2-3, the V gene TRBV7-8; D could derive from TRBD1 or TRBD2 (5 bases each). This CDR3 comprises 16 residues. The V and J ends lost 5 bases and 2 bases respectively, with 17 bases between them. Germline CDR1 and CDR2: SGHVS and FQNEAQ. The CDR3 loop is CASSPRDVLNTDTQYF. The CDR3 nucleotides read TGTGCCAGCAGCCCCCGGGACGTTCTCAACACAGATACGCAGTATTTT.

This clone was found a few times. This sample also contains other DNA sequences that code for the same CDR3. The CDR3 sequence is CASSYSGTSGQETQYF. The DNA of the CDR3 is TGTGCCAGCAGTTACTCGGGGACTAGCGGACAAGAGACCCAGTACTTC. The chain combines TRBV6-5 with TRBJ2-5; 11 nucleotides line up with TRBD2. The germline gives CDR1 MNHEY, CDR2 SVGAGI. Losses at the gene ends were 0 bases for V and 2 bases for J; bases not matched to a gene: 2. This CDR3 contains 16 residues.

The CDR3 DNA follows: TGTGCCAGCAGTCCACATCCCCCAGACAGGGAAGACGGCAATCAGCCCCAGCATTTT. Its protein is CASSPHPPDREDGNQPQHF. The rearrangement links TRBV2 to TRBJ1-5; 7 positions agree with TRBD1. V lost 5 bases to trimming and J lost 2 bases; unmatched junction nucleotides: 18. Germline V gene sequence: CDR1 SNHLY, CDR2 FYNNEI. There are 19 residues in the CDR3.

This clone was recorded a few times. The chain carries TRBV13 and TRBJ1-2, with D unclear. Germline CDR1 PRHDT, CDR2 FYEKMQ (reference sequence). The CDR3 covers 14 residues. Trimming took 5 bases from V and 3 from J, leaving 13 bases between them. The CDR3 bases are TGTGCCAGCAGCCCCGGCCCGCCGGACTATGGCTACACCTTC. It translates to CASSPGPPDYGYTF.

The chain combines TRBV5-1 with TRBJ2-2; unclear D gene. The V end was cut by 0 bases, the J end by 6 bases, with 12 bases between. Germline V CDR1 and CDR2: SGHRS, YFSETQ. CDR3 length equals 15 residues. CDR3 nucleotide sequence: TGCGCCAGCAGCTTGGCCAACAGCCCCCCCGGGGAGCTGTTTTTT. Residues: CASSLANSPPGELFF.

The rearrangement uses TRBV27 and TRBJ2-5; possibly TRBD1 or TRBD2 for D (5 bases each). Germline assignment: CDR1 MNHEY and CDR2 SMNVEV (reference sequence). This CDR3 has 13 amino acids. The V end lost 3 bases, the J end lost 5 bases, and 10 bases lay between the germline ends. This CDR3 is CASSFQEGETQYF. The CDR3 DNA is TGTGCCAGCAGTTTTCAAGAGGGGGAGACCCAGTACTTC.

This clone has only a few counts. The V and J genes are TRBV7-9 and TRBJ2-5; D is unresolved. CDR1 and CDR2 from the germline V gene are SEHNR and FQNEAQ (reference sequence). With 7 bases removed from V and 0 bases from J, the gap between germline ends came to 6 bases. The CDR3 has 12 amino acids. In nucleotides, the CDR3 is TGTGCCAGCAATCCTTACCAAGAGACCCAGTACTTC. Its translation is CASNPYQETQYF.

The V and J genes are TRBV18 and TRBJ2-1, with 10 bases lining up with TRBD1. This CDR3 is 16 amino acids long. Germline V gives CDR1 KGHSH, CDR2 LQKENI. Trimming took 0 bases from V and 3 from J; bases not matched to a gene: 2. The CDR3 loop reads CASSPPRDRGYNEQFF. The CDR3 bases are TGTGCCAGCTCACCACCGAGGGACAGGGGCTACAATGAGCAGTTCTTC.

CDR3 coding DNA: TGTGCCAGTAGTACCCGGCAAGTAGAAGCTTTCTTT. Its translation is CASSTRQVEAFF. V is TRBV19 and J is TRBJ1-1; D gene ambiguous. CDR1 and CDR2 from the germline V gene are LNHDA and SQIVND (reference sequence). V lost 4 bases to trimming and J lost 8 bases, with 11 bases between them. This CDR3 has 12 residues.

The J gene is TRBJ1-1, the V gene TRBV5-6; D unresolved. CDR1 SGHDT and CDR2 YYEEEE come from the germline V gene. Trimming stripped 4 bases from V and 11 bases from J, with 12 bases between. The CDR3 loop spans 11 amino acids. The DNA of the CDR3 is TGTGCCAGCAGCCTGGGTCCCGGGGCTTTCTTT. It encodes CASSLGPGAFF.

V usage is TRBV10-3 and J usage is TRBJ2-7; D perhaps matches TRBD1 (5 bases). Germline loops: CDR1 ENHRY, CDR2 SYGVKD. The ends were cut back, 8 bases at V and 0 bases at J, with 11 bases in the middle. The CDR3 covers 13 residues. CDR3 DNA sequence: TGTGCCATCCGCGACAGTGACTCCTACGAGCAGTACTTC. Encoded protein: CAIRDSDSYEQYF.

The chain has TRBV30 and TRBJ1-1, with a tentative D call TRBD1 (6 bases). Looked up from germline, CDR1 is GTSNPN and CDR2 is SVGIG (reference sequence). The V gene lost 0 bases and the J gene lost 6 bases, with 8 bases spanning the gap. There are 12 residues in the CDR3. Written as DNA, the CDR3 is TGTGCCTGGAGTGTATCAGGGGCTGAAGCTTTCTTT. Residues: CAWSVSGAEAFF. The whole variable domain, remainder taken from reference TRBV30 and TRBJ1-1, is SQTIHQWPATLVQPVGSPLSLECTVEGTSNPNLYWYRQAAGRGLQLLFYSVGIGQISSEVPQNLSASRPQDRQFILSSKKLLLSDSGFYLCAWSVSGAEAFFGQGTRLTVV.

The gene calls are TRBV14 and TRBJ2-2, with no clear D. Trimming cost V 0 bases and J 7 bases, with 3 bases left between them. The CDR3 length is 12 residues. Germline loops: CDR1 SGHDN, CDR2 FVKESK. For the CDR3, the DNA is TGTGCCAGCAGCCAAGACAGCGGGGAGCTGTTTTTT. Translation gives CASSQDSGELFF.

V gene TRBV29-1 combines with J gene TRBJ1-1; D gene uncertain. V was pared by 2 bases and J by 7 bases, with 11 bases between. The CDR3 is made up of 12 amino acids. Germline V gives CDR1 SQVTM, CDR2 ANQGSEA. The CDR3 is CSVEYTRLEAFF. The CDR3 nucleotides read TGCAGCGTTGAATATACACGCCTTGAAGCTTTCTTT.